This entry describes one TCR beta chain. Negative isolation yielded the CD8+ and CD4+ T cells, while FACS enriched the TEMRA cells. The germline CDR1 and CDR2 sequences are SNHLY and FYNNEI. This CDR3 contains 12 residues. V gave up 7 bases and J gave up 2 bases, with 8 bases separating them. The data were taken from a study of CD8 T cells in Susac syndrome. Reverse transcription of about 0.5 to 1 ug RNA used random hexamers. TCRdb re-called the immunoSEQ multiplex PCR reads through MiXCR, storing one row per CDR3 protein. The sample contains 150,000 to 200,000 distinct CDR3 sequences, 93% of which appear only once.

The TCR sequence derives from a human donor in good health. Sequenced material: CD4+ T cells from PBMCs. The V call is TRBV2, the J call TRBJ2-5; the D is unclear. CDR3 in amino acids: CASKVEQETQYF. CDR3 nucleotide sequence: TGTGCCAGCAAGGTGGAGCAAGAGACCCAGTACTTC.